These 8 T cell receptor beta chains originate from one sample sequenced in a study of blood T cell repertoires in COVID-19. Assay: immunoSEQ multiplex PCR; the TCRdb copy retains only in-frame clones and omits some. The table lists 250,000 to 350,000 clones, 87% of them singletons. Sample: peripheral blood. The receptor source for this set is a man younger than 35 with active or convalescent COVID-19.

The gene calls are TRBV5-6 and TRBJ1-2; no reliable D call. The germline V and J ends were trimmed by 4 bases and 8 bases, with 15 bases remaining between them. This CDR3 has 13 amino acids. From germline, CDR1 is SGHDT and CDR2 YYEEEE. The CDR3: CASSRISAAGYTF. The DNA of the CDR3 is TGTGCCAGCAGCCGGATCTCTGCGGCGGGCTACACCTTC.

This clone has a handful of counts. The chain employs TRBV7-9 and TRBJ1-6; 10 bases fit TRBD1. With V trimmed by 5 bases and J by 6 bases, 4 bases remained unmatched. This CDR3 region has 15 residues. Germline CDR1 reads SEHNR; CDR2 reads FQNEAQ (reference sequence). In nucleotides, the CDR3 is TGTGCCAGCAGCCACCGGGACAGGGGTAATTCACCCCTCCACTTT. It is translated as CASSHRDRGNSPLHF.

The table lists this clone with a few counts. The chain is built from TRBV20-1 and TRBJ2-7, with D possibly being TRBD2 (5 bases). Germline V lookup: CDR1 DFQATT, CDR2 SNEGSKA (reference sequence). V was pared by 3 bases and J by 4 bases, with 7 bases between. The CDR3 extends over 11 amino acids. Here the CDR3 DNA reads TGCAGTGCTAGCGGGGTATACGAGCAGTACTTC. Amino acids: CSASGVYEQYF.

The genes are TRBV2 and TRBJ1-2; tentatively, D is TRBD1 (6 bases). This CDR3 comprises 10 residues. V lost 10 bases to trimming and J lost 7 bases, with 10 bases between them. Germline V gives CDR1 SNHLY, CDR2 FYNNEI. The CDR3 DNA reads as TGTGCCATAGGGGGGGGTGGCTACACCTTC. As protein: CAIGGGGYTF.

This chain joins TRBV27 and TRBJ2-3; 8 nucleotides align to TRBD2. V lost 3 bases to trimming and J lost 0 bases; unmatched junction nucleotides: 2. The germline CDR1 and CDR2 sequences are MNHEY and SMNVEV (reference sequence). This CDR3 contains 15 residues. This chain's CDR3 is CASSFASGSTDTQYF. The CDR3 DNA sequence: TGTGCCAGCAGTTTCGCTAGCGGGAGCACAGATACGCAGTATTTT.

The gene calls are TRBV18 and TRBJ1-2; 7 bases map to TRBD1. The CDR3 is 16 amino acids. Germline V gene sequence: CDR1 KGHSH, CDR2 LQKENI. V was pared by 3 bases and J by 7 bases, with 14 bases of the junction left unmatched. CDR3 nucleotide sequence: TGTGCCAGCTCACCCTACGTGGGACAGAATACAGGTGGCTACACCTTC. Protein: CASSPYVGQNTGGYTF.

This clone was seen just once. The CDR3 sequence: CASSEPHREVNQPQHF. CDR3 DNA sequence: TGCGCCAGCAGTGAACCCCATCGAGAGGTCAATCAGCCCCAGCATTTT. This rearrangement joins TRBV10-1 to TRBJ1-5; D is unresolved. V shed 3 bases and J shed 3 bases, with 15 bases lying between them. The CDR3 spans 16 residues. Germline V gives CDR1 WNHNN, CDR2 SYGVQD (reference sequence).

The chain couples TRBV28 to TRBJ2-3; tentatively, D is TRBD2 (5 bases). Germline V CDR1 and CDR2: MDHEN, SYDVKM. CDR3 length: 15 amino acids. Trimming stripped 6 bases from V and 0 bases from J, with 13 bases between. Written as DNA, the CDR3 is TGTGCCAGCAGCCTGGGGAGAGCTAGCACAGATACGCAGTATTTT. Protein: CASSLGRASTDTQYF.